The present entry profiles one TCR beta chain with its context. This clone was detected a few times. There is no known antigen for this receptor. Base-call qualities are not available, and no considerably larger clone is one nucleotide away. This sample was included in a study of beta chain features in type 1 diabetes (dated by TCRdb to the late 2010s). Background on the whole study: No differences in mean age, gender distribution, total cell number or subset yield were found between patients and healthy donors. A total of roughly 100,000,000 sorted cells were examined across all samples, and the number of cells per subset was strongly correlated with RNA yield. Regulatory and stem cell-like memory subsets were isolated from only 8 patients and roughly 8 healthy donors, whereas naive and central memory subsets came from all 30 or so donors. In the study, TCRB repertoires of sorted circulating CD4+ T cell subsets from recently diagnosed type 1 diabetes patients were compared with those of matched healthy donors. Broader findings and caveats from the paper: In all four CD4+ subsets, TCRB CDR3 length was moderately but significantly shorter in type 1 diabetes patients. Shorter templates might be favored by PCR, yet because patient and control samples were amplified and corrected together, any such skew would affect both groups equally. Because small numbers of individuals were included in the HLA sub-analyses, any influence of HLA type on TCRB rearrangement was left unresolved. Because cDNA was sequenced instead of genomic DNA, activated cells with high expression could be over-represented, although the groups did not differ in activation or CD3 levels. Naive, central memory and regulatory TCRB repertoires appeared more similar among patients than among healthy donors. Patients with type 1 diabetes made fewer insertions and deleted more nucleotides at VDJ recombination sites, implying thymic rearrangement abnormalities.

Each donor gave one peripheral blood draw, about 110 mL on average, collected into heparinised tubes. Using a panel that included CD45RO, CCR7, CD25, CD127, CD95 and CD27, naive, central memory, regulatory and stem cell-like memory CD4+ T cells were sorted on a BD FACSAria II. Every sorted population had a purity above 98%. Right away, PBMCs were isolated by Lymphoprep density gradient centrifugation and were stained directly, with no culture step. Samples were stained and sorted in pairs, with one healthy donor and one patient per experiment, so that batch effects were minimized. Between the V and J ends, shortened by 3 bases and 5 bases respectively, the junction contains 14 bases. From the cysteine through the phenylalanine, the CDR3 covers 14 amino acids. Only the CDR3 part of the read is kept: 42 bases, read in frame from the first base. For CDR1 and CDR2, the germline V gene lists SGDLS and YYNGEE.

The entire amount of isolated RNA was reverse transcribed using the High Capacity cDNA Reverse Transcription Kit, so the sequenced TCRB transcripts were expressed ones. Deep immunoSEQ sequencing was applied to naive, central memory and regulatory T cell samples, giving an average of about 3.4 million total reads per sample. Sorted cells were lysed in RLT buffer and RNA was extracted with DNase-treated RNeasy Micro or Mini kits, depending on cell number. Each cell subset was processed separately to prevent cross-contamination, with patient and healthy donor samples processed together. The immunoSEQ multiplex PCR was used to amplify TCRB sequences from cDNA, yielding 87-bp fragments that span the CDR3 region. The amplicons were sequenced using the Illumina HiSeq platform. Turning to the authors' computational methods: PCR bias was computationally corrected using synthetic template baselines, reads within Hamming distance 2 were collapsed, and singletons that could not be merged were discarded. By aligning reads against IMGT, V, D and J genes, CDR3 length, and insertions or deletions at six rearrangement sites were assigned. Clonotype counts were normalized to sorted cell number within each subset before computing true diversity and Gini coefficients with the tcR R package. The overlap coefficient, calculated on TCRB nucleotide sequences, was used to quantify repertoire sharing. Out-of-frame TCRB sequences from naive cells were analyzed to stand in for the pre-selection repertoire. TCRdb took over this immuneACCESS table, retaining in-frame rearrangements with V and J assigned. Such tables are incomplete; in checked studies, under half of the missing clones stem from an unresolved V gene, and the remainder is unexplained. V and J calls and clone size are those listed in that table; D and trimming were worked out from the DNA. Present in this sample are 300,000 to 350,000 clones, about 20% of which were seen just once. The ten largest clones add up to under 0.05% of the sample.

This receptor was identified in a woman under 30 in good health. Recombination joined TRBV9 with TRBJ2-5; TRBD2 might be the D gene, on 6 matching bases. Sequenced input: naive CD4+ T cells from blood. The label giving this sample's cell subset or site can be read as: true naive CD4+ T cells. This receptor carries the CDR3 CASSAGLFSETQYF. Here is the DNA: TGTGCCAGCAGCGCTGGACTATTCTCGGAGACCCAGTACTTC.